A selection of T cell receptor beta chains follows, all from one sample in a study of HIV-infected patients and healthy controls. MiXCR was run by TCRdb on the 5' RACE reads, yielding one entry per CDR3 protein. The repertoire has approximately 12,000 distinct CDR3 sequences, around 9% of them found once; the top ten carry about a quarter. The starting material was blood, obtained before antiretroviral therapy. The origin of the receptors is an adult with HIV infection. The donor label of this sample is uncertain. CDR3s include the opening cysteine and the closing phenylalanine or tryptophan. Each record gives: D gene, V gene, clone size, J gene, CDR3 protein, CDR3 DNA. D genes are given only for firm matches. Size is omitted from some rows. Given values are once, few, many or a class for expanded clones.

d_call: NA
v_call: TRBV27
clone_size: NA
j_call: TRBJ1-2
cdr3_aa: CASSFGGTPNYGYTF
cdr3_nt: TGTGCCAGCAGTTTTGGGGGGACCCCTAACTATGGCTACACCTTC

d_call: NA
v_call: TRBV6-5
clone_size: few
j_call: TRBJ2-3
cdr3_aa: CASSYLIGGGPDTQYF
cdr3_nt: TGTGCCAGCAGTTACCTTATCGGAGGGGGACCAGATACGCAGTATTTT

d_call: NA
v_call: TRBV6-1
clone_size: few
j_call: TRBJ2-1
cdr3_aa: CASRWNEQFF
cdr3_nt: TGTGCCAGCAGGTGGAATGAGCAGTTCTTC

d_call: NA
v_call: TRBV11-1
clone_size: NA
j_call: TRBJ2-7
cdr3_aa: CASSLSRGKDREQYF
cdr3_nt: TGTGCCAGCAGCTTAAGCCGGGGGAAGGACCGCGAGCAGTACTTC

d_call: TRBD2
v_call: TRBV14
clone_size: many
j_call: TRBJ2-2
cdr3_aa: CASSQEPAGAGTGELFF
cdr3_nt: TGTGCCAGCAGCCAAGAACCAGCGGGAGCCGGTACCGGGGAGCTGTTTTTT

d_call: TRBD1
v_call: TRBV20-1
clone_size: many
j_call: TRBJ2-1
cdr3_aa: CSALRSPGTGNEQFF
cdr3_nt: TGCAGTGCTTTGAGGAGTCCCGGGACAGGGAATGAGCAGTTCTTC

d_call: TRBD1
v_call: TRBV12-3/TRBV12-4
clone_size: few
j_call: TRBJ1-4
cdr3_aa: CASTGGASEKLFF
cdr3_nt: TGTGCCAGTACAGGGGGGGCGAGTGAAAAACTGTTTTTT

d_call: NA
v_call: TRBV12-3/TRBV12-4
clone_size: NA
j_call: TRBJ1-1
cdr3_aa: CASSSRRTVAFF
cdr3_nt: TGTGCCAGCAGCTCAAGGCGTACCGTGGCTTTCTTT

d_call: NA
v_call: TRBV20-1
clone_size: NA
j_call: TRBJ2-7
cdr3_aa: CSARFTGTEQYF
cdr3_nt: TGCAGTGCTAGGTTCACAGGAACCGAGCAGTACTTC

d_call: NA
v_call: TRBV19
clone_size: many
j_call: TRBJ1-2
cdr3_aa: CASSITGNYGYTF
cdr3_nt: TGTGCCAGTAGTATTACGGGAAACTATGGCTACACCTTC

d_call: NA
v_call: TRBV5-5
clone_size: many
j_call: TRBJ1-2
cdr3_aa: CASSLSRGMAGYTF
cdr3_nt: TGTGCCAGCAGCTTGTCACGGGGGATGGCTGGCTACACCTTC

d_call: TRBD1
v_call: TRBV19
clone_size: NA
j_call: TRBJ1-5
cdr3_aa: CASRTLLRQGFNQPQHF
cdr3_nt: TGTGCCAGTAGGACACTTTTGAGACAGGGGTTCAATCAGCCCCAGCATTTT

d_call: NA
v_call: TRBV24-1
clone_size: few
j_call: TRBJ2-1
cdr3_aa: CATSQLGGFTYNEQFF
cdr3_nt: TGTGCCACCAGTCAGCTAGGCGGTTTCACCTACAATGAGCAGTTCTTC

d_call: TRBD2
v_call: TRBV6-1
clone_size: many
j_call: TRBJ2-1
cdr3_aa: CASQGLADNEQFF
cdr3_nt: TGTGCCAGCCAGGGACTAGCGGACAATGAGCAGTTCTTC

d_call: NA
v_call: TRBV28
clone_size: medium-sized
j_call: TRBJ2-5
cdr3_aa: CASSFRRGMETQYF
cdr3_nt: TGTGCCAGCAGTTTCCGGAGAGGGATGGAGACCCAGTACTTC

d_call: NA
v_call: TRBV9
clone_size: few
j_call: TRBJ2-1
cdr3_aa: CASSIEGGGQFF
cdr3_nt: TGTGCCAGCAGCATAGAAGGGGGAGGGCAGTTCTTC

d_call: NA
v_call: TRBV5-1
clone_size: many
j_call: TRBJ2-2
cdr3_aa: CASTWTRNTGELFF
cdr3_nt: TGCGCCAGCACCTGGACCCGGAACACCGGGGAGCTGTTTTTT

d_call: TRBD2
v_call: TRBV19
clone_size: many
j_call: TRBJ2-5
cdr3_aa: CASNSGEGQETQYF
cdr3_nt: TGTGCCAGTAATAGCGGGGAGGGACAAGAGACCCAGTACTTC

d_call: NA
v_call: TRBV12-3/TRBV12-4
clone_size: few
j_call: TRBJ2-1
cdr3_aa: CASSSGGGTYNEQFF
cdr3_nt: TGTGCCAGCAGTTCAGGGGGGGGAACCTACAATGAGCAGTTCTTC

d_call: NA
v_call: TRBV14
clone_size: many
j_call: TRBJ2-1
cdr3_aa: CASSQDLRYDEQFF
cdr3_nt: TGTGCCAGCAGCCAAGATCTCCGGTACGATGAGCAGTTCTTC

d_call: TRBD2
v_call: TRBV7-2
clone_size: NA
j_call: TRBJ2-7
cdr3_aa: CASSLGLAGVTYEQYF
cdr3_nt: TGTGCCAGCAGCTTGGGACTAGCGGGTGTTACCTACGAGCAGTACTTC

d_call: NA
v_call: TRBV30
clone_size: many
j_call: TRBJ1-4
cdr3_aa: CAWTANSGTDLLLF
cdr3_nt: TGTGCTTGGACGGCGAATTCCGGGACCGACCTTCTTCTATTT

d_call: NA
v_call: TRBV19
clone_size: NA
j_call: TRBJ1-6
cdr3_aa: CASSIALDSPLHF
cdr3_nt: TGTGCCAGTAGTATAGCTCTGGATTCACCCCTCCACTTT

d_call: NA
v_call: TRBV11-2
clone_size: NA
j_call: TRBJ1-6
cdr3_aa: CASSLGGSPLHF
cdr3_nt: TGTGCCAGCAGCTTAGGGGGTTCACCCCTCCACTTT

d_call: TRBD2
v_call: TRBV29-1
clone_size: NA
j_call: TRBJ2-1
cdr3_aa: CSAPRGEGSENEQFF
cdr3_nt: TGCAGCGCCCCCCGGGGGGAGGGGTCGGAAAATGAGCAGTTCTTC

d_call: NA
v_call: TRBV25-1
clone_size: medium-sized
j_call: TRBJ1-6
cdr3_aa: CASSPGINSPLHF
cdr3_nt: TGTGCCAGCAGTCCGGGTATAAATTCACCCCTCCACTTT

d_call: TRBD2
v_call: TRBV5-4
clone_size: NA
j_call: TRBJ2-7
cdr3_aa: CASSPRGGGYNEQYF
cdr3_nt: TGTGCCAGCAGCCCGCGGGGCGGGGGGTACAATGAGCAGTACTTC

d_call: NA
v_call: TRBV7-3
clone_size: many
j_call: TRBJ1-1
cdr3_aa: CASSLESLRNTEAFF
cdr3_nt: TGTGCCAGCAGCTTAGAGTCCCTCAGGAACACTGAAGCTTTCTTT

d_call: TRBD1
v_call: TRBV7-6
clone_size: NA
j_call: TRBJ2-2
cdr3_aa: CASSLASGTDYTGELFF
cdr3_nt: TGTGCCAGCAGCTTAGCCTCCGGGACAGATTACACCGGGGAGCTGTTTTTT

d_call: NA
v_call: TRBV7-2
clone_size: many
j_call: TRBJ2-6
cdr3_aa: CASSLDWRGTNSGANVLTF
cdr3_nt: TGTGCCAGCAGCTTAGACTGGCGGGGCACGAACTCTGGGGCCAACGTCCTGACTTTC

d_call: TRBD2
v_call: TRBV6-2/TRBV6-3
clone_size: many
j_call: TRBJ2-5
cdr3_aa: CASSYSSLAGGNQETQYF
cdr3_nt: TGTGCCAGCAGTTACTCGAGTCTAGCGGGAGGAAACCAAGAGACCCAGTACTTC

d_call: TRBD1
v_call: TRBV6-2/TRBV6-3
clone_size: many
j_call: TRBJ2-7
cdr3_aa: CASSLTGGVINEQYF
cdr3_nt: TGTGCCAGCAGTCTGACAGGGGGCGTCATTAACGAGCAGTACTTC

d_call: NA
v_call: TRBV12-3/TRBV12-4
clone_size: many
j_call: TRBJ2-3
cdr3_aa: CASSRGREEYF
cdr3_nt: TGTGCCAGCAGCCGCGGACGAGAGGAGTATTTT

d_call: TRBD2
v_call: TRBV20-1
clone_size: many
j_call: TRBJ2-3
cdr3_aa: CSAERLAGGTDTQYF
cdr3_nt: TGCAGTGCTGAGAGACTAGCGGGGGGTACAGATACGCAGTATTTT

d_call: NA
v_call: TRBV5-1
clone_size: many
j_call: TRBJ2-7
cdr3_aa: CASSFETAFTYEQYF
cdr3_nt: TGCGCCAGCAGCTTCGAGACAGCCTTCACCTACGAGCAGTACTTC

d_call: TRBD2
v_call: TRBV20-1
clone_size: few
j_call: TRBJ2-7
cdr3_aa: CSARGLAAGYHEQYF
cdr3_nt: TGCAGTGCTAGAGGGCTGGCAGCGGGATATCACGAGCAGTACTTC

d_call: NA
v_call: TRBV6-5
clone_size: medium-sized
j_call: TRBJ1-5
cdr3_aa: CASSLALNSNQPQHF
cdr3_nt: TGTGCCAGCAGTCTGGCCCTTAACAGCAATCAGCCCCAGCATTTT

d_call: NA
v_call: TRBV12-3/TRBV12-4
clone_size: NA
j_call: TRBJ2-7
cdr3_aa: CASSSYNRVYEPYF
cdr3_nt: TGTGCCAGCAGTTCGTACAACAGGGTCTACGAGCCGTACTTC

d_call: NA
v_call: TRBV10-3
clone_size: many
j_call: TRBJ2-6
cdr3_aa: CAISRGTPGSGANVLTF
cdr3_nt: TGTGCCATCAGTAGGGGGACCCCAGGCTCTGGGGCCAACGTCCTGACTTTC

d_call: NA
v_call: TRBV6-5
clone_size: many
j_call: TRBJ1-1
cdr3_aa: CASSDTGPRVTEAFF
cdr3_nt: TGTGCCAGCAGTGACACAGGTCCGCGGGTTACTGAAGCTTTCTTT

d_call: NA
v_call: TRBV6-5
clone_size: many
j_call: TRBJ1-2
cdr3_aa: CASSYSAGVEGYTF
cdr3_nt: TGTGCCAGCAGTTACTCCGCGGGGGTGGAGGGCTACACCTTC

d_call: TRBD2
v_call: TRBV12-3/TRBV12-4
clone_size: many
j_call: TRBJ2-1
cdr3_aa: CASSTTSGRVNEQFF
cdr3_nt: TGTGCCAGCAGCACGACTAGCGGGAGGGTAAATGAGCAGTTCTTC

d_call: NA
v_call: TRBV2
clone_size: many
j_call: TRBJ1-5
cdr3_aa: CASSEGAAGSNQPQHF
cdr3_nt: TGTGCCAGCAGTGAAGGAGCAGCGGGGAGCAATCAGCCCCAGCATTTT

d_call: TRBD2
v_call: TRBV30
clone_size: many
j_call: TRBJ2-1
cdr3_aa: CAWCRTSGRNEQFF
cdr3_nt: TGTGCCTGGTGCCGGACTAGCGGGCGCAATGAGCAGTTCTTC

d_call: TRBD1
v_call: TRBV27
clone_size: many
j_call: TRBJ2-2
cdr3_aa: CASSLSGTGQTGELFF
cdr3_nt: TGTGCCAGCAGTTTATCCGGGACAGGGCAAACCGGGGAGCTGTTTTTT

d_call: NA
v_call: TRBV27
clone_size: NA
j_call: TRBJ2-2
cdr3_aa: CASTPKSLGFYGELFF
cdr3_nt: TGTGCCAGCACCCCCAAAAGTTTGGGCTTTTACGGGGAGCTGTTTTTT

d_call: NA
v_call: TRBV19
clone_size: many
j_call: TRBJ1-1
cdr3_aa: CASMDTEAFF
cdr3_nt: TGTGCCAGTATGGACACTGAAGCTTTCTTT

d_call: NA
v_call: TRBV3-1
clone_size: many
j_call: TRBJ1-5
cdr3_aa: CASSQGGKPQHF
cdr3_nt: TGTGCCAGCAGCCAAGGGGGAAAGCCCCAGCATTTT

d_call: NA
v_call: TRBV4-2
clone_size: NA
j_call: TRBJ2-5
cdr3_aa: CASSQSRDPRWTQYF
cdr3_nt: TGTGCCAGCAGCCAGTCCCGGGACCCCCGTTGGACCCAGTACTTC

d_call: NA
v_call: TRBV20-1
clone_size: many
j_call: TRBJ2-5
cdr3_aa: CSAKALLEPGGGTQYF
cdr3_nt: TGCAGTGCTAAAGCTTTACTAGAGCCGGGTGGGGGGACCCAGTACTTC

d_call: NA
v_call: TRBV29-1
clone_size: medium-sized
j_call: TRBJ2-1
cdr3_aa: CSVESSGAAYNEQFF
cdr3_nt: TGCAGCGTTGAATCGTCGGGAGCTGCCTACAATGAGCAGTTCTTC

d_call: NA
v_call: TRBV6-1
clone_size: many
j_call: TRBJ2-5
cdr3_aa: CASSEWDEIETQYF
cdr3_nt: TGTGCCAGCAGTGAATGGGATGAGATTGAGACCCAGTACTTC

d_call: TRBD2
v_call: TRBV19
clone_size: NA
j_call: TRBJ2-1
cdr3_aa: CASSILGLADTYNEQFF
cdr3_nt: TGTGCCAGTAGTATACTGGGACTAGCTGACACCTACAATGAGCAGTTCTTC

d_call: NA
v_call: TRBV4-2
clone_size: many
j_call: TRBJ1-6
cdr3_aa: CASSLSDRKGNSPLHF
cdr3_nt: TGTGCCAGCAGCCTTTCTGATAGAAAGGGGAATTCACCCCTCCACTTT

d_call: TRBD2
v_call: TRBV7-6
clone_size: many
j_call: TRBJ2-3
cdr3_aa: CASSRGGGSTVGTQYF
cdr3_nt: TGTGCCAGCAGCAGGGGCGGGGGGTCTACCGTCGGTACGCAGTATTTT

d_call: NA
v_call: TRBV2
clone_size: once
j_call: TRBJ1-1
cdr3_aa: CASSEEGGDTEAFF
cdr3_nt: TGTGCCAGCAGTGAAGAGGGGGGTGACACTGAAGCTTTCTTT

d_call: NA
v_call: TRBV19
clone_size: many
j_call: TRBJ2-7
cdr3_aa: CASSMTVSYEQYF
cdr3_nt: TGTGCCAGTAGTATGACAGTATCCTACGAGCAGTACTTC